One and the same sample provided the 25 T cell receptor beta chains below, sequenced in a study of tumor-infiltrating lymphocytes in primary liver carcinoma. Constant-region priming of around 490 ng total RNA yielded TCR beta cDNA. ARM-PCR was slightly modified, and three nested multiplex PCR rounds with it gave rise to the TCR beta libraries. The opening two PCR rounds, 10 cycles each, paired TRBV1-TRBV30 forward primers with a C-beta reverse primer. TCRdb redid the calling of the multiplex PCR reads with MiXCR, one entry per CDR3 protein. Of about 92,000 distinct CDR3 sequences listed, approximately 72% were seen once; the top ten hold roughly 27%. DNA and RNA were both co-extracted from approximately 22-30 mg of bulk tissue that had not been sorted. The sample consisted of tumor-adjacent normal liver tissue. These receptors were collected from a middle-aged man with primary liver carcinoma and hepatitis B virus infection.

The sample holds many counts of this clonotype. This sequence joins TRBV7-8 and TRBJ2-2; D perhaps matches TRBD2 (6 bases). CDR1 and CDR2 from the germline V gene are SGHVS and FQNEAQ. V gave up 0 bases and J gave up 3 bases, with 14 bases separating them. The CDR3 spans 17 residues. The CDR3 DNA reads as TGTGCCAGCAGCTTAGCTCGGAGGGAGGTGGACACCGGGGAGCTGTTTTTT. Its protein product is CASSLARREVDTGELFF.

This clonotype was detected once. This is likely a read error, given that the CDR3 carries no conserved phenylalanine or tryptophan at its end. CDR3 residues: CASSLTGEADTQYY. CDR3 bases: TGTGCCAGTAGCTTGACAGGAGAGGCAGATACGCAGTATTAT. The rearrangement uses TRBV11-2 and TRBJ2-3, with D maybe TRBD1 (6 bases). The CDR3 has 14 residues. Germline CDR1 and CDR2: SGHAT and FQNNGV.

This clonotype was recorded once. The V gene is TRBV4-1, the J gene TRBJ2-7, with D possibly being TRBD1 or TRBD2 (5 bases each). The V gene lost 6 bases and the J gene lost 2 bases, with 20 bases spanning the gap. Germline V gene lookup returns CDR1 MGHRA and CDR2 YSYEKL. The CDR3 has 16 residues. The CDR3 region is CASRATWGPTAYEQYF. The CDR3 nucleotides are TGCGCCAGCAGGGCAACATGGGGACCGACAGCCTACGAGCAGTACTTC.

A single count supports this clonotype. At one boundary the junction diverges from the germline segment, which might be a read error. The chain links TRBV5-4 to TRBJ2-1; a weak D match, TRBD2 (5 bases). Looked up from germline, CDR1 is SGHNT and CDR2 is YYREEE (reference sequence). This CDR3 is 15 amino acids long. CDR3 nucleotide sequence: TGTGCCAGCAGCGGTCGACTAACGGGGTACAATGAGCAGTTATTC. This sequence encodes CASSGRLTGYNEQLF.

There are many counts of this clonotype. The genes are TRBV12-3 or TRBV12-4 and TRBJ1-1, with D unclear. The CDR3 loop spans 12 amino acids. V lost 5 bases and J lost 3, with 7 bases in between. The CDR3: CASSDWHTEAFF. The CDR3 nucleotides are TGTGCCAGCAGTGATTGGCACACTGAAGCTTTCTTT.

Note on this clonotype: A clone one base away is much larger, so this may be a read error. The V gene is TRBV5-4, the J gene TRBJ2-1; D not certain. Trimming took 10 bases from V and 0 from J, leaving 11 bases between them. The CDR3 has 13 amino acids. The V gene's germline CDR1 is SGHNT and CDR2 YYREEE (reference sequence). The CDR3 DNA is TGTGCCTGTGAGTGGTACTCCTACAATGAGCAGTTCTTC. Translation: CACEWYSYNEQFF.

On this clonotype: Mismatch with germline at one junction end may stem from a read error. The chain joins TRBV11-2 to TRBJ2-1; the match to TRBD2 covers 7 bases. CDR1 and CDR2 (germline): SGHAT, FQNNGV. CDR3 length: 13 amino acids. CDR3: CTSSVGRDNEQFF. Here the CDR3 DNA reads TGTACCAGTAGCGTAGGGAGGGACAATGAGCAGTTCTTC.

As for this clonotype: Without the conserved terminal phenylalanine or tryptophan, this CDR3 likely stems from a read error. This chain uses TRBV24-1 with TRBJ1-5; a weak D match, TRBD1 (5 bases). The CDR3 has 15 amino acids. Germline CDR1 and CDR2: KGHDR and SFDVKD. V lost 4 bases and J 7 bases, leaving 16 bases between the germline ends. The CDR3, as DNA: TGTGCCACCAGTGACCCCGGGACCATTGACCAGCCCCAGCATATT. This translates into CATSDPGTIDQPQHI.

This clonotype came up many times. The rearrangement joins TRBV5-5 to TRBJ2-5; unclear D gene. Trimming took off 0 bases at V and 5 bases at J, with 11 bases between the two ends. The CDR3 is 14 residues long. The V gene's germline CDR1 is SGHKS and CDR2 YYEKEE (reference sequence). The CDR3 sequence: CASSLVNRAETQYF. Written as DNA, the CDR3 is TGTGCCAGCAGCTTGGTGAATAGGGCCGAGACCCAGTACTTC.

This clonotype appeared many times. This chain links TRBV12-3 or TRBV12-4 with TRBJ1-5; the match to TRBD1 covers 7 bases. V gave up 3 bases and J gave up 5 bases; unmatched junction bases: 4. The CDR3 consists of 14 residues. Here the CDR3 reads CASSLDRSDQPQHF. The DNA for the CDR3 is TGTGCCAGCAGTTTGGACAGGAGCGATCAGCCCCAGCATTTT.

V and J are TRBV7-9 and TRBJ1-2; D gene ambiguous. The CDR3 spans 11 residues. Germline CDR1 SEHNR, CDR2 FQNEAQ (reference sequence). V lost 3 bases, J lost 2 bases, and 1 base lay in between. The CDR3, as DNA: TGTGCCAGCAGCTTGAACTATGGCTACACCTTC. This gives the protein CASSLNYGYTF.

The sample holds many counts of this clonotype. The rearrangement uses TRBV10-3 and TRBJ2-1, with TRBD1 matching over 7 bases. The length of the CDR3 is 12 residues. Germline V lookup: CDR1 ENHRY, CDR2 SYGVKD. The junction had 4 bases not matched to a gene; V was cut back by 9 bases and J by 5 bases. CDR3 loop: CAMGTANNEQFF. The CDR3 coding sequence is TGTGCCATGGGGACAGCTAACAATGAGCAGTTCTTC.

Points on this clonotype: No conserved phenylalanine or tryptophan ends this CDR3, so it is likely a read error. Because the CDR3's place on the DNA is in doubt, the DNA is left out and the CDR3 is given as listed by TCRdb. The gene calls are TRBV12-3 or TRBV12-4 and TRBJ1-2; no DNA check was done on the table's D call, TRBD1. The CDR3 has 14 amino acids, counting both end residues. The CDR3 spells CASSSGQAIYGYTL.

This sequence joins TRBV7-9 and TRBJ2-3; 8 nucleotides line up with TRBD2. Unmatched junction bases numbered 4, after V lost 3 bases and J lost 2 bases. CDR3 length: 15 residues. Germline V gene lookup returns CDR1 SEHNR and CDR2 FQNEAQ (reference sequence). CDR3 DNA: TGTGCCAGCAGCTTGGGACTAGGCTACACAGATACGCAGTATTTT. As protein: CASSLGLGYTDTQYF.

This clonotype was observed a handful of times. The chain recombines TRBV11-2 with TRBJ2-2, with D perhaps given as TRBD1 or TRBD2 (6 bases each). V dropped 5 bases and J dropped 0 bases, with 16 bases sitting between them. Germline values: CDR1 SGHAT, CDR2 FQNNGV. This CDR3 is 17 amino acids long. The CDR3 reads CASSPNAGHANTGELFF. In nucleotides, the CDR3 is TGTGCCAGCAGCCCCAATGCGGGACATGCGAACACCGGGGAGCTGTTTTTT. Supplemented by reference TRBV11-2 and TRBJ2-2, the full variable domain reads EAGVAQSPRYKIIEKRQSVAFWCNPISGHATLYWYQQILGQGPKLLIQFQNNGVVDDSQLPKDRFSAERLKGVDSTLKIQPAKLEDSAVYLCASSPNAGHANTGELFFGEGSRLTVL.

The genes are TRBV11-2 and TRBJ2-7; D unclear. Germline CDR1 reads SGHAT; CDR2 reads FQNNGV. Trimming took off 11 bases at V and 1 base at J, with 21 bases between the two ends. CDR3 size: 15 residues. The CDR3 DNA is TGTGCCGGTAGCCTATCAGTGGGAATATCCTACGAGCAGTACTTC. Its protein product is CAGSLSVGISYEQYF.

Note on this clonotype: Since a much larger clone is just one base distant, this may be a read error. The chain employs TRBV7-8 and TRBJ1-5, with D hard to call. Germline CDR1 is SGHVS and CDR2 is FQNEAQ. The CDR3 covers 14 residues. DNA of the CDR3: TGTGTCAGCAGCCCTGAGGTAGATAATCAGCCCCAGCATTTT. It encodes CVSSPEVDNQPQHF.

This chain links TRBV6-2 or TRBV6-3 with TRBJ2-1; D gene uncertain. Between the trimmed V and J ends, which lost 0 bases and 7 bases, there was a span of 13 bases. The CDR3 is 15 residues long. Germline CDR1 and CDR2: MNHEY and SVGEGT. CDR3 DNA sequence: TGTGCCAGCAGTTACTCGACTTGTAGTAGTAATGAGCAGTTCTTC. Its translation: CASSYSTCSSNEQFF.

Details on this clonotype: This could be a read error, since a much larger clone is one nucleotide away. The V gene is TRBV12-3 or TRBV12-4, the J gene TRBJ2-7; D possibly uses TRBD1 or TRBD2 (5 bases each). The CDR3 is made up of 14 amino acids. V dropped 9 bases and J dropped 3 bases, with 18 bases sitting between them. CDR3 DNA sequence: TGTGCCAGACCGTTCGGGACGGTCTTCTACGAGCAGTACTTC. Protein product: CARPFGTVFYEQYF.

This clonotype has only one observation. J is TRBJ2-3 and V is TRBV6-6, with D perhaps TRBD2 (5 bases). V dropped 8 bases and J dropped 6 bases, with 15 bases sitting between them. The germline V gene encodes CDR1 MNHNY and CDR2 SVGAGI (reference sequence). This CDR3 contains 13 residues. In DNA form, the CDR3 reads TGTGCCAGCTTTCCAGGACTGTCGGATACGCAGTATTTT. Protein product: CASFPGLSDTQYF.

A remark on this clonotype: A junction end diverges from the germline sequence, so it may reflect a read error. V is TRBV11-2 and J is TRBJ2-5, with D possibly TRBD1 on 6 matching bases. The CDR3 has 15 residues. CDR1 is SGHAT and CDR2 is FQNNGV in the germline V gene. The CDR3 DNA reads as TGTACCAGCAGCACCAGGACAGTCCTCCAAGAGACCCAGTACTTC. This encodes CTSSTRTVLQETQYF.

Worth noting for this clonotype: The final CDR3 position lacks the conserved phenylalanine or tryptophan, pointing to a likely read error. The chain is built from TRBV29-1 and TRBJ2-2; D tentatively reads TRBD1 or TRBD2 (5 bases each). The CDR3 is 10 residues long. Germline V gives CDR1 SQVTM, CDR2 ANQGSEA. CDR3 nucleotides: TGCAGCGTGGGGCAGAGGGAACTGTTTCTT. Residues: CSVGQRELFL.

A remark on this clonotype: A much larger clone differs by one base, so this may be a read error. The chain couples TRBV5-1 to TRBJ1-1; 7 bases are shared with TRBD1. The CDR3 runs to 14 residues. V shed 7 bases and J 4 bases; nucleotides not matched to a gene: 10. CDR1 and CDR2 (germline): SGHRS, YFSETQ. CDR3 coding DNA: TGCGCCAGCCGTACATGGACAGGTGGCACTGAAGCTTTCTTT. Its protein product is CASRTWTGGTEAFF. Complete variable domain (other parts from reference TRBV5-1 and TRBJ1-1): KAGVTQTPRYLIKTRGQQVTLSCSPISGHRSVSWYQQTPGQGLQFLFEYFSETQRNKGNFPGRFSGRQFSNSRSEMNVSTLELGDSALYLCASRTWTGGTEAFFGQGTRLTVV.

On this clonotype: A much more abundant neighbour one base away suggests this may be a read error. The rearrangement uses TRBV12-3 or TRBV12-4 and TRBJ1-5; TRBD1 might be the D (5 bases). The CDR3 spans 17 residues. DNA of the CDR3: TGTGCCAGCAGTTCCCAAGGGGCAGTTATGAGCAATCAGCTCCAGCATTTT. This gives the protein CASSSQGAVMSNQLQHF.

This clonotype has ten or more counts. The gene calls are TRBV6-1 and TRBJ1-3; TRBD1 matches 7 bases. This CDR3 has 14 residues. The germline gives CDR1 MNHNS, CDR2 SASEGT. V shed 3 bases, J shed 9 bases, and the junction held 8 bases outside the gene matches. The CDR3 coding sequence is TGTGCCAGCAGTGAGTTCGACAGGGAAGGCACCATATATTTT. Translating it yields CASSEFDREGTIYF.